What follows are 8 T cell receptor beta chains derived from one specimen sequenced in a study of OX40 agonist ivuxolimab in advanced cancers. The library was produced with the immunoSEQ multiplex PCR assay. TCRdb carries this immuneACCESS record with in-frame sequences only. Its versions omit some clonotypes, under half of them owing to an unresolved V gene in the studies checked, with the rest unexplained. The sample includes around 110,000 clones, with 80% to 95% observed a single time. The ten most abundant clones make up more than 0.15% of the sample. Sample: CD4+ or CD8+ T cells sorted from blood, taken in a trial of the OX40 agonist ivuxolimab. The receptors were sampled from an adult with an advanced solid tumor such as melanoma, head and neck, liver or kidney cancer.

This chain connects TRBV19 to TRBJ1-5; 8 bases agree with TRBD1. Germline CDR1 is LNHDA and CDR2 is SQIVND (reference sequence). Losses at the gene ends were 5 bases for V and 3 bases for J; bases not matched to a gene: 3. The CDR3 has 14 residues. The CDR3, as DNA: TGTGCCAGTAGTCGGGACAGGATCAATCAGCCCCAGCATTTT. Translating gives CASSRDRINQPQHF. The full variable domain, rest sourced from reference TRBV19 and TRBJ1-5, is DGGITQSPKYLFRKEGQNVTLSCEQNLNHDAMYWYRQDPGQGLRLIYYSQIVNDFQKGDIAEGYSVSREKKESFPLTVTSAQKNPTAFYLCASSRDRINQPQHFGDGTRLSIL.

This chain uses TRBV5-4 with TRBJ2-1, with D possibly being TRBD1 or TRBD2 (6 bases each). The V gene lost 2 bases and the J gene lost 9 bases, with 15 bases spanning the gap. There are 14 residues in the CDR3. Germline-derived CDR1 and CDR2 are SGHNT and YYREEE (reference sequence). The CDR3 protein is CASSLPSGAREQFF. In DNA form, the CDR3 reads TGTGCCAGCAGCTTACCGTCGGGGGCCCGTGAGCAGTTCTTC.

The chain has TRBV10-3 and TRBJ1-5; possible D gene TRBD1, 5 bases. Germline V gene lookup returns CDR1 ENHRY and CDR2 SYGVKD. The CDR3 spans 15 residues. Between the trimmed V and J ends, which lost 2 bases and 2 bases, there was a span of 10 bases. The CDR3 DNA reads TGTGCCATCAGTGAGCGGGGGTACGGCAATCAGCCCCAGCATTTT. It specifies CAISERGYGNQPQHF.

This chain links TRBV5-1 with TRBJ1-4; tentatively, D is TRBD1 (5 bases). The germline gives CDR1 SGHRS, CDR2 YFSETQ. The ends were cut back, 0 bases at V and 1 base at J, with 13 bases in the middle. The CDR3 totals 17 residues. The DNA for the CDR3 is TGCGCCAGCAGCTTGGCCTATATGGGGGTAACTAATGAAAAACTGTTTTTT. Its protein is CASSLAYMGVTNEKLFF.

This clone was picked up a small number of times. V is TRBV9 and J is TRBJ1-5; 7 bases align to TRBD1. CDR3 length equals 15 residues. The ends lost 3 bases at V and 0 bases at J; junction bases unmatched: 3. The germline V gene has CDR1 SGDLS and CDR2 YYNGEE. The CDR3 sequence: CASSGDRDSNQPQHF. The CDR3 DNA follows: TGTGCCAGCAGCGGAGACAGGGATAGCAATCAGCCCCAGCATTTT.

The J gene is TRBJ2-3, the V gene TRBV28; 7 nucleotides agree with TRBD2. V lost 10 bases, J lost 3 bases, and 19 bases stayed unmatched. The CDR3 runs 17 residues. Germline V CDR1 and CDR2: MDHEN, SYDVKM. CDR3 sequence: CATTSLRGRARTDTQYF. The CDR3 coding sequence is TGTGCCACCACTTCTCTTCGGGGGAGGGCCAGGACAGATACGCAGTATTTT.

This rearrangement joins TRBV12-5 to TRBJ1-1; no clear D. The germline V and J ends were trimmed by 2 bases and 2 bases, with 6 bases remaining between them. The CDR3 length is 13 residues. Germline lookup yields CDR1 LGHNT and CDR2 FRNRAP. CDR3 in amino acids: CASGLSHNTEAFF. CDR3 DNA sequence: TGTGCTAGTGGTTTGTCCCATAACACTGAAGCTTTCTTT. The full variable domain, with the rest looked up from reference TRBV12-5 and TRBJ1-1, is DARVTQTPRHKVTEMGQEVTMRCQPILGHNTVFWYRQTMMQGLELLAYFRNRAPLDDSGMPKDRFSAEMPDATLATLKIQPSEPRDSAVYFCASGLSHNTEAFFGQGTRLTVV.

This clone showed up just once. The gene calls are TRBV18 and TRBJ2-3; the D is unclear. V lost 4 bases, J lost 0 bases, and 5 bases lay in between. Germline loops: CDR1 KGHSH, CDR2 LQKENI. The CDR3 consists of 13 residues. CDR3 nucleotides: TGTGCCAGCTCACTACTAAGCACAGATACGCAGTATTTT. Its protein is CASSLLSTDTQYF.